Shown below are 31 T cell receptor beta chains from a single sample sequenced in a study of CD8 T cells in Susac syndrome. The RNA input was about 0.5 to 1 ug, and it was reverse transcribed with random hexamers. TCRdb fed the immunoSEQ multiplex PCR reads into MiXCR, producing one record per CDR3 protein. The sample gives about 160,000 distinct CDR3 sequences, 93% of which show up once; more than 0.11% is in the top ten. Sample: CD4+ T cells from PBMCs. These receptor sequences come from a human donor in good health.

The V and J genes are TRBV12-3 or TRBV12-4 and TRBJ2-1; D is undetermined. V was clipped by 6 bases and J by 0 bases, with 12 bases between them. The CDR3 is 15 residues long. The CDR3 sequence: CASSTGLLSYNEQFF. The CDR3 DNA follows: TGTGCCAGCAGCACCGGGCTCCTCTCCTACAATGAGCAGTTCTTC.

V and J are TRBV7-2 and TRBJ1-2; 9 bases are shared with TRBD1. Trimming cost V 5 bases and J 13 bases; bases outside gene matches: 14. The germline V gene encodes CDR1 SGHTA and CDR2 FQGNSA. This CDR3 has 14 residues. The CDR3 spells CASSPGGQGEWSTF. The DNA of the CDR3 is TGTGCCAGCAGCCCGGGGGGACAGGGAGAGTGGAGCACCTTC.

In DNA, the CDR3 is TGCGCCAGCAGCTCAGGACTAGCGGTGGTGAAGGAGACCCAGTACTTC. Protein: CASSSGLAVVKETQYF. The chain couples TRBV5-1 to TRBJ2-5; 10 bases agree with TRBD2. This CDR3 region has 16 residues. Germline CDR1 reads SGHRS; CDR2 reads YFSETQ. V trimming: 3 bases; J trimming: 5 bases; junction bases outside the gene matches: 10.

The J gene is TRBJ2-7, the V gene TRBV15; the match to TRBD1 covers 10 bases. This CDR3 is built from 15 residues. Germline V gene sequence: CDR1 LNHNV, CDR2 YYDKDF (reference sequence). J gave up 5 bases and V 1 base, and 5 bases lay outside the gene matches. In DNA form, the CDR3 reads TGTGCCACCAGCAGAGTTGGGACAGGGGACCACGAGCAGTACTTC. Translated, it gives CATSRVGTGDHEQYF. Variable domain in full (rest from reference TRBV15 and TRBJ2-7): DAMVIQNPRYQVTQFGKPVTLSCSQTLNHNVMYWYQQKSSQAPKLLFHYYDKDFNNEADTPDNFQSRRPNTSFCFLDIRSPGLGDTAMYLCATSRVGTGDHEQYFGPGTRLTVT.

The chain links TRBV20-1 to TRBJ1-6, with D hard to call. The CDR3 runs 12 residues. V dropped 5 bases and J dropped 5 bases, with 7 bases sitting between them. The germline V gene encodes CDR1 DFQATT and CDR2 SNEGSKA (reference sequence). The CDR3 region has the DNA TGCAGTGCTTCTTTCCATAATTCACCCCTCCACTTT. Amino acid sequence: CSASFHNSPLHF.

This chain uses TRBV12-3 or TRBV12-4 with TRBJ2-3; possibly TRBD1 or TRBD2 for D (6 bases each). This CDR3 region has 14 residues. Trimming stripped 6 bases from V and 0 bases from J, with 10 bases between. In nucleotides, the CDR3 is TGTGCCAGCAGCCCGGGGGCAAGCACAGATACGCAGTATTTT. It specifies CASSPGASTDTQYF.

The rearrangement joins TRBV7-2 to TRBJ2-7, with TRBD2 matching over 8 bases. V lost 1 base and J lost 7; bases outside the gene matches: 9. Germline loops: CDR1 SGHTA, CDR2 FQGNSA. The length of the CDR3 is 15 residues. CDR3 DNA: TGTGCCAGCAGCTTAGGCGGGGGGACGTTGGGGGAGCAGTACTTC. It encodes CASSLGGGTLGEQYF.

The chain carries TRBV6-5 and TRBJ2-7, with 7 bases fitting TRBD1. Germline CDR1 reads MNHEY; CDR2 reads SVGAGI. V lost 7 bases and J lost 1; bases outside the gene matches: 7. CDR3 length: 14 residues. The CDR3 reads CASIRDSYSYEQYF. The DNA for the CDR3 is TGTGCCAGCATCCGGGACAGCTATTCCTACGAGCAGTACTTC.

The rearrangement uses TRBV30 and TRBJ1-4; weak D call: TRBD1 (5 bases). Germline assignment: CDR1 GTSNPN and CDR2 SVGIG (reference sequence). CDR3 size: 12 residues. Trimming took off 3 bases at V and 6 bases at J, with 8 bases between the two ends. The CDR3 loop is CAWRGVYEKLFF. In DNA, the CDR3 is TGTGCCTGGAGAGGGGTGTATGAAAAACTGTTTTTT.

The count of this clonotype is one. This chain links TRBV9 with TRBJ2-5, with a tentative D call TRBD1 (5 bases). V lost 0 bases and J 5 bases, leaving 14 bases between the germline ends. Germline lookup yields CDR1 SGDLS and CDR2 YYNGEE. This CDR3 contains 15 residues. CDR3: CASSVGAGWWETQYF. The CDR3 bases are TGTGCCAGCAGCGTAGGTGCAGGGTGGTGGGAGACCCAGTACTTC.

This chain joins TRBV4-1 and TRBJ2-1, with D perhaps matching TRBD1 (6 bases). The CDR3 length is 14 residues. CDR1 and CDR2 (germline): MGHRA, YSYEKL. V lost 3 bases to trimming and J lost 4 bases, with 10 bases between them. In DNA form, the CDR3 reads TGCGCCAGCAGCCACCCGGACAGATACAATGAGCAGTTCTTC. Translated: CASSHPDRYNEQFF.

The rearrangement uses TRBV7-3 and TRBJ2-1; D is ambiguous. V was trimmed by 4 bases and J by 2 bases, leaving 6 bases between them. The CDR3 sequence is 13 residues long. Germline-derived CDR1 and CDR2 are SGHTA and FQGTGA. CDR3 protein: CASSSPTYNEQFF. The CDR3 bases are TGTGCCAGCAGCTCCCCGACCTACAATGAGCAGTTCTTC.

This clonotype has a single count. The gene calls are TRBV2 and TRBJ2-5, with TRBD1 identical over 10 bases. Germline-derived CDR1 and CDR2 are SNHLY and FYNNEI. The CDR3 is made up of 15 amino acids. V lost 6 bases to trimming and J lost 5 bases; unmatched junction nucleotides: 9. As DNA, the CDR3 is TGTGCCAGCAGGATCCGACAGGGGGCGAGGGAGACCCAGTACTTC. Translating it yields CASRIRQGARETQYF. The full variable domain, its missing parts supplied by reference TRBV2 and TRBJ2-5, is EPEVTQTPSHQVTQMGQEVILRCVPISNHLYFYWYRQILGQKVEFLVSFYNNEISEKSEIFDDQFSVERPDGSNFTLKIRSTKLEDSAMYFCASRIRQGARETQYFGPGTRLLVL.

This clonotype was picked up one time. The chain employs TRBV9 and TRBJ2-1; TRBD2 matches 9 bases. Germline V gives CDR1 SGDLS, CDR2 YYNGEE. This CDR3 is 16 amino acids long. V was pared by 0 bases and J by 5 bases, with 6 bases of the junction left unmatched. The CDR3 DNA reads TGTGCCAGCAGCGTAGCTGGTAGCGGGGGCCACAATGAGCAGTTCTTC. The encoded protein is CASSVAGSGGHNEQFF.

The sample holds a few counts of this clonotype. The rearrangement uses TRBV19 and TRBJ2-7; D unresolved. The germline gives CDR1 LNHDA, CDR2 SQIVND (reference sequence). The CDR3 extends over 14 amino acids. Trimming removed 3 bases at V and 6 bases at J, with 15 bases between. The CDR3 is CASSIGGGIGEQYF. CDR3 bases: TGTGCCAGTAGTATCGGTGGCGGTATCGGCGAGCAGTACTTC.

The chain employs TRBV5-1 and TRBJ2-5; possibly TRBD1 for D (6 bases). Germline V gives CDR1 SGHRS, CDR2 YFSETQ. The CDR3 is 15 residues long. The germline V and J ends were trimmed by 0 bases and 1 base, with 10 bases remaining between them. The CDR3 region has the DNA TGCGCCAGCAGCTTGGCCAGGGGCAGCCAAGAGACCCAGTACTTC. Protein sequence: CASSLARGSQETQYF. The full variable domain, completed using reference TRBV5-1 and TRBJ2-5, is KAGVTQTPRYLIKTRGQQVTLSCSPISGHRSVSWYQQTPGQGLQFLFEYFSETQRNKGNFPGRFSGRQFSNSRSEMNVSTLELGDSALYLCASSLARGSQETQYFGPGTRLLVL.

The chain has TRBV2 and TRBJ1-5; possibly TRBD1 for D (5 bases). The CDR3 is made up of 14 amino acids. CDR1 is SNHLY, CDR2 FYNNEI, per germline. The germline V and J ends were trimmed by 5 bases and 7 bases, with 15 bases remaining between them. The CDR3 loop reads CASSTRAGRQPQHF. Written as DNA, the CDR3 is TGTGCCAGCAGTACCAGAGCGGGGCGGCAGCCCCAGCATTTT.

The gene calls are TRBV6-2 or TRBV6-3 and TRBJ1-2; D is undetermined. Germline V gives CDR1 MNHEY, CDR2 SVGEGT. This CDR3 has 13 amino acids. V shed 7 bases and J shed 4 bases, with 13 bases lying between them. CDR3 bases: TGTGCCAGCACACGCCTTACCGGCTATGGCTACACCTTC. Its protein product is CASTRLTGYGYTF.

The chain combines TRBV9 with TRBJ2-1; D perhaps matches TRBD1 (6 bases). V was shortened by 2 bases and J by 6 bases, with 9 bases between the two germline ends. The CDR3 consists of 13 residues. Germline assignment: CDR1 SGDLS and CDR2 YYNGEE. CDR3 coding DNA: TGTGCCAGCAGCGTCCTGGGGGCCAATGAGCAGTTCTTC. Amino acid sequence: CASSVLGANEQFF. Supplemented by reference TRBV9 and TRBJ2-1, the full variable domain reads DSGVTQTPKHLITATGQRVTLRCSPRSGDLSVYWYQQSLDQGLQFLIQYYNGEERAKGNILERFSAQQFPDLHSELNLSSLELGDSALYFCASSVLGANEQFFGPGTRLTVL.

This chain uses TRBV5-1 with TRBJ2-5; D is uncertain. Germline lookup yields CDR1 SGHRS and CDR2 YFSETQ. The V and J ends lost 1 base and 5 bases respectively, with 12 bases between them. The CDR3 runs 14 residues. This CDR3 is CASSLNSQEETQYF. Written as DNA, the CDR3 is TGCGCCAGCAGCTTGAACTCCCAAGAGGAGACCCAGTACTTC.

The chain joins TRBV6-1 to TRBJ1-1; D is unclear. The germline CDR1 and CDR2 sequences are MNHNS and SASEGT. V lost 5 bases to trimming and J lost 5 bases, with 18 bases between them. There are 15 residues in the CDR3. The CDR3 nucleotides are TGTGCCAGCAGTCCCCAGCCGGGAAGGGAAACTGAAGCTTTCTTT. Its protein product is CASSPQPGRETEAFF.

The genes are TRBV9 and TRBJ1-2; D might be TRBD1 (5 bases). This CDR3 is built from 12 residues. V dropped 6 bases and J dropped 1 base, with 7 bases sitting between them. The germline V gene has CDR1 SGDLS and CDR2 YYNGEE. CDR3 in DNA: TGTGCCAGCACGGGACTTAACTATGGCTACACCTTC. Residues: CASTGLNYGYTF.

This rearrangement joins TRBV12-3 or TRBV12-4 to TRBJ2-5, with a weak D call TRBD2 (6 bases). V was pared by 6 bases and J by 2 bases, with 10 bases between. The CDR3 contains 13 residues. The CDR3 DNA reads as TGTGCCAGCAGGGAGGGGACTCAAGAGACCCAGTACTTC. Residues: CASREGTQETQYF.

V usage is TRBV2 and J usage is TRBJ2-7; a weak D match, TRBD1 (6 bases). Trimming took off 8 bases at V and 3 bases at J, with 11 bases between the two ends. Germline CDR1 SNHLY, CDR2 FYNNEI. This CDR3 has 12 residues. The CDR3: CASETGGYEQYF. The DNA of the CDR3 is TGTGCCAGCGAGACAGGAGGCTACGAGCAGTACTTC.

This chain connects TRBV5-1 to TRBJ1-1; D is undetermined. The CDR3 is 14 residues long. The V and J ends lost 3 bases and 1 base respectively, with 10 bases between them. Germline CDR1 is SGHRS and CDR2 is YFSETQ. The CDR3 region has the DNA TGCGCCAGCAGCTACGACGGTGGGAACACTGAAGCTTTCTTT. Translation gives CASSYDGGNTEAFF.

The rearrangement joins TRBV7-8 to TRBJ2-2; possibly TRBD1 or TRBD2 for D (6 bases each). The V and J ends lost 5 bases and 7 bases respectively, with 14 bases between them. Germline CDR1 reads SGHVS; CDR2 reads FQNEAQ. The CDR3 loop spans 14 amino acids. The DNA of the CDR3 is TGTGCCAGCAGCCTTCCCCGGGGGCTCGGGGAGCTGTTTTTT. Protein product: CASSLPRGLGELFF.

The rearrangement links TRBV4-1 to TRBJ1-1; D perhaps matches TRBD1 (5 bases). This CDR3 is 15 amino acids long. Germline values: CDR1 MGHRA, CDR2 YSYEKL. V dropped 3 bases and J dropped 0 bases, with 11 bases sitting between them. CDR3 DNA sequence: TGCGCCAGCAGCCACCGACAGAGAATGAACACTGAAGCTTTCTTT. Amino acids: CASSHRQRMNTEAFF.

The chain links TRBV2 to TRBJ2-7; D ambiguous. This CDR3 has 10 amino acids. The germline V and J ends were trimmed by 2 bases and 4 bases, with 0 bases remaining between them. Germline CDR1 is SNHLY and CDR2 is FYNNEI. In DNA form, the CDR3 reads TGTGCCAGCAGTGAATACGAGCAGTACTTC. Amino acid sequence: CASSEYEQYF.

The CDR3: CSVDGPRAWGEQFF. In nucleotides, the CDR3 is TGCAGCGTTGATGGACCCCGAGCTTGGGGTGAGCAGTTCTTC. The chain joins TRBV29-1 to TRBJ2-1; no reliable D call. Between the trimmed V and J ends, which lost 3 bases and 9 bases, there was a span of 18 bases. Germline V gene lookup returns CDR1 SQVTM and CDR2 ANQGSEA. The length of the CDR3 is 14 residues.

V is TRBV4-1 and J is TRBJ2-2; D gene unclear. The V gene lost 1 base and the J gene lost 1 base, with 4 bases spanning the gap. The CDR3 loop spans 14 amino acids. Germline CDR1 and CDR2: MGHRA and YSYEKL. The CDR3 region has the DNA TGCGCCAGCAGCCAAGCTAGGAACACCGGGGAGCTGTTTTTT. This sequence encodes CASSQARNTGELFF.

J is TRBJ1-2 and V is TRBV6-6, with D unclear. There are 13 residues in the CDR3. CDR1 is MNHNY and CDR2 is SVGAGI in the germline V gene (reference sequence). V dropped 4 bases and J dropped 5 bases, with 11 bases sitting between them. In DNA, the CDR3 is TGTGCCAGCAGTTCCCCGGAGCTTTATGGCTACACCTTC. This sequence encodes CASSSPELYGYTF.